This T cell receptor beta chain was sequenced in a study of T cell repertoires in cytomegalovirus infection. Study-wide background: In public TCR beta signatures, there were indications of both CMV infection and matching HLA type.

CDR3 length: 15 residues. Germline V gene sequence: CDR1 SGHTA, CDR2 FQGNSA. V lost 2 bases to trimming and J lost 1 base, with 10 bases between them. The study, taken as a whole, reports: Ex vivo responses were dominated by HLA-C-restricted CMV-specific TCR beta clonotypes. Of the TCR beta families, the public ones yielded a cumulative frequency that identified carriers of CMV plus the relevant HLA.

There are many counts of this clonotype. Its antigen is not identified. TCRdb re-derived calls from the reads in MiXCR, one entry per CDR3 protein. The sample holds just over 300,000 distinct CDR3 sequences, 17% seen once. The clonotype originates from a human donor in good health (CMV status not recorded). Some clones in this sample may be carry-over from other donors' samples. V is TRBV7-2 and J is TRBJ2-3; D possibly matches TRBD1 or TRBD2 (6 bases each). Sequencing was done on a sample of PBMCs. The CDR3 sequence: CASSLRRGGTDTQYF. CDR3 DNA: TGTGCCAGCAGCTTAAGGAGGGGGGGCACAGATACGCAGTATTTT.